This TCR beta chain comes out of a study of regulatory T cells. General study points: Control CD8+ cells showed a nonsignificant trend toward higher Shannon entropy than patient CD8+ cells.

The CDR3 length is 15 residues. Germline V gene lookup returns CDR1 MDHEN and CDR2 SYDVKM. V lost 4 bases, J lost 5 bases, and 9 bases stayed unmatched. Amplification used 52 TRBV primers and 13 TRBJ primers. Assay used: immunoSEQ multiplex PCR; TCRdb lists only in-frame clones, some missing. Of approximately 10,000 clones in the sample, approximately 80% were seen once. Every patient with CD3G deficiency had evidence of autoimmunity. Patients, 2 to 39 years old, had expanded memory T-cell proportions. A remark on this clone: Its antigen is not known.

The chain carries TRBV28 and TRBJ2-7, with 9 bases that match TRBD1. The TCR comes from a person aged 18 to 35 with CD3G deficiency. The sequencing input was CD8+ T cells sorted from blood. CDR3 sequence: CASSSDRDRAHEQYF. CDR3 DNA: TGTGCCAGCAGTTCGGACCGGGACAGGGCCCACGAGCAGTACTTC.